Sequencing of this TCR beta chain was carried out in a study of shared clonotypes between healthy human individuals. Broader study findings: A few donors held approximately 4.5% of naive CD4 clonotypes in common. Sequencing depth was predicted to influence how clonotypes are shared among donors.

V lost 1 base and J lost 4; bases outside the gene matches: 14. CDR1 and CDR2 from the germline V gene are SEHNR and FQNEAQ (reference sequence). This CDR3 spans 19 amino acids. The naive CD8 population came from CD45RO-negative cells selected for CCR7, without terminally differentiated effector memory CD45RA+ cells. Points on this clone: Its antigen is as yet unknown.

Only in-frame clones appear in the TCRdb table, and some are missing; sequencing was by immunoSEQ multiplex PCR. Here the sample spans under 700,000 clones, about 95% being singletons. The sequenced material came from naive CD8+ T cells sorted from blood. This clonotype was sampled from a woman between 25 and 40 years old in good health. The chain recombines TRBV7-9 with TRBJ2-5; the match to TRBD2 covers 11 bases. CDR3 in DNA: TGTGCCAGCAGCTTAGTTTTACGCCTAGCGGGAGGTCGGGGAGAGACCCAGTACTTC. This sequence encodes CASSLVLRLAGGRGETQYF.